Reported below is one T cell receptor beta chain. Its specific antigen is unknown. No qualities accompany the bases; no much larger clone lies one base away. The CDR3 regions of human TCRbeta chains were analyzed by immunosequencing. The original pipeline was this. TCRs in the repertoires were matched against a reference library of SARS-CoV-2-specific TCRs that had been generated with the MIRA antigen-specificity platform. Breadth meant the fraction of unique TCRs that were SARS-CoV-2-associated, whereas depth meant the fraction of total T cells that were SARS-CoV-2-associated. Each spike-specific TCR was assigned to its reactive spike region and to a CD4 or CD8 class using the MIRA data. Log10-transformed breadth and depth values were compared by one-way ANOVA with Sidak's multiple comparisons tests. The table was pulled from immuneACCESS by TCRdb, which kept in-frame rearrangements only. Such tables lose some clones; where checked, under half of the loss comes from unresolved V genes, and the rest has no known cause. That table is the source of V, J and clone size, and D and trimming were worked out from the DNA. For this sample the table gives about 120,000 clones, of which about 90% were detected only once. The ten biggest clones cover 5.4% of the sample.

Reading from cysteine to phenylalanine, the CDR3 counts 15 amino acids. Only the CDR3 DNA stays, 45 bases, in frame from base 1. Sequences PRHDT (CDR1) and FYEKMQ (CDR2) are obtained from the germline V gene (reference sequence). Clipping removes 4 bases from V and 3 bases from J, with 3 as the unmatched junction base count. The sample originates from a study of T cell responses to AZD1222 COVID-19 vaccine (dated by TCRdb to about 2021). As for the study more broadly: Because spike-specific TCR depth and breadth did not differ between the two schedules, AZD1222 recipients who got a second dose at roughly 4 weeks were pooled with those who got a second dose at roughly 12 weeks. TCR sequencing was performed for roughly 250 trial participants, of whom some 200 were given two doses of AZD1222 and around 26 were given two doses of MenACWY control vaccine. Enrollment into the trials was organized by age into subgroups of 18-55, 56-69 and 70-plus years, and those subgroups contained roughly 160, 29 and 62 TCR-sequenced participants, respectively.

This sample's time point label indicates: baseline before first vaccination. Vaccinee samples came from UK trials COV001 and COV002, including a single-blind randomized controlled phase 2/3 trial of AZD1222 (ChAdOx1 nCoV-19) in healthy adults. For TCRbeta chain sequencing, PBMC samples were collected from trial participants at day 0 and at day 28 after the second dose. Beyond this particular receptor, the publication reports: A significant rise in spike-specific TCR breadth and depth was observed after two AZD1222 doses relative to day 0 and relative to MenACWY recipients. Because no samples from the day 14 peak response were available, repertoires could be characterized only after the peak T cell response. Epitopes outside the regions mutated in the B.1.351 and B.1.1.7 variants were reportedly recognized by nearly half of the unique spike-specific TCRs. In the small 56-69-year group, the increase in depth fell short of significance, most likely because of low power. The vaccine-associated CD4 TCRs covered the entire spike protein, and the dominant responses fell in regions 160-218 and 743-854. Most participants were white British and females outnumbered males, and the authors suggested that clonal diversity may have been underestimated. Conclusions about previously exposed vaccinees are limited, since just five to seven AZD1222 recipients were seropositive for SARS-CoV-2 at baseline.

The receptor was derived from an adult in good health. Sequences were derived from peripheral blood, sampled on day 0 of AZD1222 vaccination. The chain employs TRBV13 and TRBJ2-2; 9 of the junction bases match TRBD2. The DNA is as follows: TGTGCCAGCAGCTCGACTAGCGGAGACACCGGGGAGCTGTTTTTT. The encoded protein is CASSSTSGDTGELFF.